What follows are 17 T cell receptor beta chains derived from one specimen sequenced in a study of T cells in narcolepsy. Assay: immunoSEQ multiplex PCR; the TCRdb copy retains only in-frame clones and omits some. The sample consists of approximately 35,000 clones, 75% to 90% of them appearing once. The specimen was memory (CD45RA-) CD4+ T cells from blood. The receptors originated from a human donor in good health.

The chain has TRBV10-3 and TRBJ2-5, with D unresolved. CDR3 size: 11 residues. CDR1 ENHRY and CDR2 SYGVKD come from the germline V gene. Between the trimmed V and J ends, which lost 3 bases and 5 bases, there was a span of 4 bases. This CDR3 is CAISDRETQYF. Here the CDR3 DNA reads TGTGCCATCAGTGATAGGGAGACCCAGTACTTC.

This clone was counted a single time. The genes are TRBV9 and TRBJ1-4, with D possibly matching TRBD1 (5 bases). Trimming removed 5 bases from V and 4 bases from J, with 15 bases in between. CDR1 is SGDLS, CDR2 YYNGEE, per germline. CDR3 length: 15 residues. The CDR3: CASSGGSSFNEKLFF. In DNA, the CDR3 is TGTGCCAGCAGTGGGGGATCGAGTTTTAATGAAAAACTGTTTTTT. The variable domain in full, with the rest retrieved from reference TRBV9 and TRBJ1-4, is DSGVTQTPKHLITATGQRVTLRCSPRSGDLSVYWYQQSLDQGLQFLIQYYNGEERAKGNILERFSAQQFPDLHSELNLSSLELGDSALYFCASSGGSSFNEKLFFGSGTQLSVL.

A single count supports this clone. The chain recombines TRBV4-2 with TRBJ2-7; 13 nucleotides agree with TRBD2. Germline V CDR1 and CDR2: LGHNA, YNFKEQ. The CDR3 contains 17 residues. With 6 bases clipped from V and 7 bases from J, the junction kept 15 bases outside the gene matches. CDR3 DNA sequence: TGTGCCAGCAGTCGGACCGTAGGGACTAGCGGGGAAAGAGAGCAGTACTTC. It encodes CASSRTVGTSGEREQYF.

The rearrangement links TRBV7-3 to TRBJ2-3; 9 positions agree with TRBD2. Trimming at V came to 6 bases and at J to 8 bases, leaving 12 bases not matched to a gene. Germline loops: CDR1 SGHTA, CDR2 FQGTGA. This CDR3 has 15 residues. The CDR3 here is CASSPSGAKTGTQYF. DNA for the CDR3: TGTGCCAGCAGTCCTAGCGGGGCCAAGACCGGTACGCAGTATTTT.

The V gene is TRBV11-3, the J gene TRBJ2-5; 13 bases match TRBD2. The CDR3 loop spans 16 amino acids. V trimming: 5 bases; J trimming: 4 bases; junction bases outside the gene matches: 7. Germline CDR1 is SGHNT and CDR2 is YENEEA. This CDR3 reads CASSIRTSGSTETQYF. In nucleotides, the CDR3 is TGTGCCAGCAGCATCCGGACTAGCGGGAGTACAGAGACCCAGTACTTC.

The chain has TRBV5-5 and TRBJ1-3, with 10 positions matching TRBD1. There are 16 residues in the CDR3. Germline V gene lookup returns CDR1 SGHKS and CDR2 YYEKEE (reference sequence). V was clipped by 4 bases and J by 0 bases; unmatched bases: 4. The CDR3: CASSPGQGFSGNTIYF. DNA of the CDR3: TGTGCCAGCAGCCCGGGACAGGGGTTCTCTGGAAACACCATATATTTT.

The rearrangement joins TRBV11-2 to TRBJ2-3; 10 nucleotides line up with TRBD2. After removal of 3 bases from V and 4 bases from J, the junction contained 10 bases not matched to a gene. In germline, CDR1 is SGHAT, CDR2 FQNNGV. The CDR3 runs 17 residues. CDR3 sequence (DNA): TGTGCCAGCAGCTTCGCGGTAGCGGGAGGCGCGGCAGATACGCAGTATTTT. The encoded protein is CASSFAVAGGAADTQYF.

The V gene is TRBV9, the J gene TRBJ2-2; 7 nucleotides align to TRBD2. CDR1 is SGDLS and CDR2 is YYNGEE in the germline V gene. The CDR3 length is 15 residues. V dropped 4 bases and J dropped 7; count of bases not matched to a gene: 10. CDR3 sequence reads: CASSRASGEYGELFF. The CDR3, as DNA: TGTGCCAGCAGCCGGGCTAGCGGAGAGTACGGGGAGCTGTTTTTT.

The table lists this clone with a few counts. This sequence joins TRBV6-5 and TRBJ2-7, with a tentative D call TRBD1 (8 bases). The CDR3 totals 15 residues. CDR1 and CDR2 (germline): MNHEY, SVGAGI. V gave up 2 bases and J gave up 5 bases, with 16 bases separating them. For the CDR3, the DNA is TGTGCCAGCAGTTACAACAGGGGGGGGTTTGACGAGCAGTACTTC. The encoded protein is CASSYNRGGFDEQYF.

This clone was observed a few times. CDR3 bases: TGTGCCACCCCCTGGCCGAGAGGGGCTTTCTTT. This translates into CATPWPRGAFF. The V gene is TRBV12-5, the J gene TRBJ1-1; unclear D gene. The CDR3 consists of 11 residues. Germline V lookup: CDR1 LGHNT, CDR2 FRNRAP. The full variable domain, completed using reference TRBV12-5 and TRBJ1-1, is DARVTQTPRHKVTEMGQEVTMRCQPILGHNTVFWYRQTMMQGLELLAYFRNRAPLDDSGMPKDRFSAEMPDATLATLKIQPSEPRDSAVYFCATPWPRGAFFGQGTRLTVV.

Of note for this clone: Distinct nucleotide sequences in the sample also encode this CDR3. V and J are TRBV6-1 and TRBJ2-7, with 7 bases lining up with TRBD1. The ends lost 0 bases at V and 2 bases at J; junction bases unmatched: 7. The CDR3 extends over 16 amino acids. CDR1 and CDR2 (germline): MNHNS, SASEGT. Here the CDR3 reads CASSEADRLLTYEQYF. As DNA, the CDR3 is TGTGCCAGCAGTGAAGCGGACAGGTTACTAACCTACGAGCAGTACTTC.

This clone appeared a single time. V and J are TRBV29-1 and TRBJ2-1, with 8 bases identical to TRBD2. The V segment lost 7 bases and the J segment 0 bases; nucleotides outside the gene matches: 5. The CDR3 has 14 residues. CDR1 and CDR2 (germline): SQVTM, ANQGSEA. The CDR3 nucleotides read TGCAGCGGCCTCAGCGGGAGCTCCTACAATGAGCAGTTCTTC. Encoded protein: CSGLSGSSYNEQFF.

This chain connects TRBV6-5 to TRBJ1-5; D is perhaps TRBD1 (5 bases). The V end lost 8 bases, the J end lost 0 bases, and 14 bases lay between the germline ends. CDR3 length equals 15 residues. Germline V gene data show CDR1 as MNHEY and CDR2 as SVGAGI. Here the CDR3 reads CASRLSGVSNQPQHF. CDR3 DNA sequence: TGTGCCAGCCGTTTGTCGGGGGTTAGCAATCAGCCCCAGCATTTT.

This chain links TRBV7-8 with TRBJ2-1, with a possible D match to TRBD1 (5 bases). Germline CDR1 SGHVS, CDR2 FQNEAQ. The CDR3 runs to 14 residues. V lost 3 bases, J lost 10 bases, and 16 bases lay in between. The CDR3 is CASSFLAGQGEQFF. CDR3 sequence (DNA): TGTGCCAGCAGCTTCCTGGCCGGGCAGGGCGAGCAGTTCTTC.

The chain combines TRBV5-1 with TRBJ2-5, with 8 bases that match TRBD2. The J call is in doubt because the DNA end fits TRBJ2-7 better. Germline V lookup: CDR1 SGHRS, CDR2 YFSETQ. CDR3 length: 15 residues. CDR3 in DNA: TGCGCCAGCAGCTTGGGAGTAGCGGGGCCCTACGAGCAGTACTTC. It encodes CASSLGVAGPYEQYF.

This clone occurred a few times. The rearrangement uses TRBV6-5 and TRBJ2-3; 8 bases are a match to TRBD2. This CDR3 comprises 15 residues. The V gene end was trimmed by 2 bases and the J gene end by 2 bases; junction bases not matched to a gene: 3. Germline V gene lookup returns CDR1 MNHEY and CDR2 SVGAGI. CDR3 sequence (DNA): TGTGCCAGCAGTTACCGGGGGGGTTCCACAGATACGCAGTATTTT. It codes for CASSYRGGSTDTQYF.

The chain links TRBV5-4 to TRBJ2-1; 12 bases map to TRBD2. The germline gives CDR1 SGHNT, CDR2 YYREEE (reference sequence). The CDR3 contains 15 residues. V lost 4 bases, J lost 4 bases, and 3 bases stayed unmatched. The CDR3 here is CASSPGLAGYNEQFF. CDR3 DNA: TGTGCCAGCAGCCCGGGACTAGCGGGTTACAATGAGCAGTTCTTC.